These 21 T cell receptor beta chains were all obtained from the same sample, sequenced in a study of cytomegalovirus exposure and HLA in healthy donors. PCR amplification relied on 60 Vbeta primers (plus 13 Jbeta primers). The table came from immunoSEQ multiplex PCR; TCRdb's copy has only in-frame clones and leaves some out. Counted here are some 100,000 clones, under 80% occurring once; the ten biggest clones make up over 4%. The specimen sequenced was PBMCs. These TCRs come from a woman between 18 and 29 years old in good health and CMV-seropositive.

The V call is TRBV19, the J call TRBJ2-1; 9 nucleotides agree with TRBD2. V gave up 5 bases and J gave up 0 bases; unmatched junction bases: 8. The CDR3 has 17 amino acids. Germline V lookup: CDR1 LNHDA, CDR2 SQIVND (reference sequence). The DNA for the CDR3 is TGTGCCAGTAGTCCCACCTCACTAGCGGGCTCCTACAATGAGCAGTTCTTC. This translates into CASSPTSLAGSYNEQFF.

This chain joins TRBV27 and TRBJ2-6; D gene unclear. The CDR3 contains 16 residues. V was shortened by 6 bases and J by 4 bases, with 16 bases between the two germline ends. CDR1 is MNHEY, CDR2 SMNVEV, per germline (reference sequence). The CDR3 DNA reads TGTGCCAGCAGGCTGCTGCGTGAGAGCGGGGCCAACGTCCTGACTTTC. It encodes CASRLLRESGANVLTF.

CDR3 nucleotides: TGTGCCAGCAGCCAATATGGGACTAGCGGGATCCAGGATAGCTGGAGGGTTACCTACGAGCAGTACTTC. This sequence encodes CASSQYGTSGIQDSWRVTYEQYF. The genes are TRBV4-2 and TRBJ2-7, with 13 bases identical to TRBD2. The V segment lost 2 bases and the J segment 2 bases; nucleotides outside the gene matches: 24. The germline V gene encodes CDR1 LGHNA and CDR2 YNFKEQ. This CDR3 comprises 23 residues.

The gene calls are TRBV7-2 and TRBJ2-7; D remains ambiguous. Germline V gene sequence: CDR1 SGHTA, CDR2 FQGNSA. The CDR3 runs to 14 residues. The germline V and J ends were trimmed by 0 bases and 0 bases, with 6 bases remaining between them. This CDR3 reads CASSLAPSSYEQYF. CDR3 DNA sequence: TGTGCCAGCAGCTTAGCGCCTAGCTCCTACGAGCAGTACTTC.

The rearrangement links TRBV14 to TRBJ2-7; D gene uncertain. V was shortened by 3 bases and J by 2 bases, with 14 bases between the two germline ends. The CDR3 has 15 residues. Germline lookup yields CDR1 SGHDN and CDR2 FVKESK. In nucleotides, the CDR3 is TGTGCCAGCAGCCACCCTTTAGTGAACCCCTACGAGCAGTACTTC. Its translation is CASSHPLVNPYEQYF.

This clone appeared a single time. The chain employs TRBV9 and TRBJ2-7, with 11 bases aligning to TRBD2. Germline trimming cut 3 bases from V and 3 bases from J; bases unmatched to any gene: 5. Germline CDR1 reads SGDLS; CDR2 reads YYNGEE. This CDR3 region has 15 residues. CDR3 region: CASSASGLAVYEQYF. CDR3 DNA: TGTGCCAGCAGCGCATCGGGACTAGCGGTCTACGAGCAGTACTTC.

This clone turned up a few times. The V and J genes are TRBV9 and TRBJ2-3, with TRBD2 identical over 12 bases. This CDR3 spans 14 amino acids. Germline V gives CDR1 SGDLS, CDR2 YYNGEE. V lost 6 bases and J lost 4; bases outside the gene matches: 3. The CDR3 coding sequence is TGTGCCAGCACGACTAGCGGGAGCTCAGATACGCAGTATTTT. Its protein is CASTTSGSSDTQYF.

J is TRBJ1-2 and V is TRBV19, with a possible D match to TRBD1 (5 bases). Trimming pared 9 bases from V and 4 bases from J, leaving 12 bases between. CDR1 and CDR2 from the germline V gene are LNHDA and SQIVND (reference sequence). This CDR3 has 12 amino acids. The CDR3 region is CASSQGGYGYTF. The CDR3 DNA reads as TGTGCCAGCTCTCAGGGAGGCTATGGCTACACCTTC.

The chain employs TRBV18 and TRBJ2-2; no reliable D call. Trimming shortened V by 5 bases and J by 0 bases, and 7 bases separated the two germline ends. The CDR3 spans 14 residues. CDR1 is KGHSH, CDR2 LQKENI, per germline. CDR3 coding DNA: TGTGCCAGCTCATTGCGAGCGAACACCGGGGAGCTGTTTTTT. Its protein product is CASSLRANTGELFF.

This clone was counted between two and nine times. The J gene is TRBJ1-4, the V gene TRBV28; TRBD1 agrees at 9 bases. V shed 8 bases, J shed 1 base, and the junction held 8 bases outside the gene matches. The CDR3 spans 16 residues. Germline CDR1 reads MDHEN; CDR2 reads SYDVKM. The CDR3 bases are TGTGCCAGCGAGAGGACAGGGGTGGGAACTAATGAAAAACTGTTTTTT. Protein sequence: CASERTGVGTNEKLFF.

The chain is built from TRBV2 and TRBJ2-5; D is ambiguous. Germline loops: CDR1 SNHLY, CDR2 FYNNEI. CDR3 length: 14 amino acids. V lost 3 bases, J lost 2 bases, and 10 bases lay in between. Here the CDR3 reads CASSDPTFQETQYF. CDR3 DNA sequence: TGTGCCAGCAGTGACCCGACTTTTCAAGAGACCCAGTACTTC.

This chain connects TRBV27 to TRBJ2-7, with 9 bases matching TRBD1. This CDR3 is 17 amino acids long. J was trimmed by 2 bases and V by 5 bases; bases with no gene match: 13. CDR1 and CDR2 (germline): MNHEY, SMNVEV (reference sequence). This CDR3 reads CASSLLGIGQGTYEQYF. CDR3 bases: TGTGCCAGCAGTCTGCTGGGCATCGGACAGGGGACCTACGAGCAGTACTTC.

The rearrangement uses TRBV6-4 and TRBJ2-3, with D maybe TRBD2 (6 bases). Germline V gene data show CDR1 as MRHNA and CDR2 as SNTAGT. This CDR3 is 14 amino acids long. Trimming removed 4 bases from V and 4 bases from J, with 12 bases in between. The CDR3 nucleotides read TGTGCCAGCAGTGGGGGGACTGTCTCAGATACGCAGTATTTT. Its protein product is CASSGGTVSDTQYF.

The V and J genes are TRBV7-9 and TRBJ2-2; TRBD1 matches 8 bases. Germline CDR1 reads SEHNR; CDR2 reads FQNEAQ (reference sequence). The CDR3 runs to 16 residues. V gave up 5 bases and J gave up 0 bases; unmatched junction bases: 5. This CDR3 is CASSPRTGTNTGELFF. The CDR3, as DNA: TGTGCCAGCAGCCCGCGGACAGGGACGAACACCGGGGAGCTGTTTTTT.

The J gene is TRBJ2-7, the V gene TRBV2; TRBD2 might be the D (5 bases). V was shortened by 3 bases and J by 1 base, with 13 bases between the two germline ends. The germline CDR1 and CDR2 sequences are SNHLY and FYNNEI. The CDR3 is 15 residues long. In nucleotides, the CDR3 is TGTGCCAGCAGTGAGGAGCGGTACCCATCCTACGAGCAGTACTTC. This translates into CASSEERYPSYEQYF.

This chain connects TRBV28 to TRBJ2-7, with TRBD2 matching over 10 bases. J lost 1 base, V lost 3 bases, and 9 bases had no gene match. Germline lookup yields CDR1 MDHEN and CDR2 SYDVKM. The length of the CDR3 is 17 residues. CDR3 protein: CASSLWIGLAESYEQYF. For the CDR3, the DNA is TGTGCCAGCAGTTTGTGGATTGGACTAGCGGAGTCCTACGAGCAGTACTTC.

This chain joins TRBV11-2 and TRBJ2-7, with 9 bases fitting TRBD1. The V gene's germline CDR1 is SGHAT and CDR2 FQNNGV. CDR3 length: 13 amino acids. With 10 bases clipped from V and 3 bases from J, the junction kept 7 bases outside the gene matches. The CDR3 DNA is TGTGCCACCGCGGGACAGGGTGGCTACGAGCAGTACTTC. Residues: CATAGQGGYEQYF.

The CDR3: CASSLGQINQPQHF. The CDR3 nucleotides are TGCGCCAGCAGCCTTGGACAGATTAATCAGCCCCAGCATTTT. The chain joins TRBV4-1 to TRBJ1-5, with a tentative D call TRBD1 (6 bases). The V gene lost 4 bases and the J gene lost 4 bases, with 11 bases spanning the gap. The CDR3 has 14 residues. Germline-derived CDR1 and CDR2 are MGHRA and YSYEKL.

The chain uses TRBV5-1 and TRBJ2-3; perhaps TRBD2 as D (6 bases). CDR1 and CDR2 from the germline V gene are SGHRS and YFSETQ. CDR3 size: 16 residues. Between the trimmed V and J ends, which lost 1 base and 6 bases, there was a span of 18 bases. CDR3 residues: CASSLWGGTRLDTQYF. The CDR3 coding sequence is TGCGCCAGCAGCTTGTGGGGCGGGACGCGGCTGGATACGCAGTATTTT.

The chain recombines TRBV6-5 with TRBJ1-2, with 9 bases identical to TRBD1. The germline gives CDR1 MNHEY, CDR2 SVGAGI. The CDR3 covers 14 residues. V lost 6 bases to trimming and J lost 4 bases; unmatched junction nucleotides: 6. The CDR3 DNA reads TGTGCCAGCAGCCCCGGACAGGGGCTCTATGGCTACACCTTC. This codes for CASSPGQGLYGYTF.

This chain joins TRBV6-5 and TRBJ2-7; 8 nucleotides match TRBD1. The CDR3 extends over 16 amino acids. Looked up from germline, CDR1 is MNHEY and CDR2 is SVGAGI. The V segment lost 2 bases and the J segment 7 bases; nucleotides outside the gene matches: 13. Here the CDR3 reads CASSYGWTGTPWEQYF. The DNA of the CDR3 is TGTGCCAGCAGTTACGGTTGGACAGGGACCCCTTGGGAGCAGTACTTC.